These T cell receptor beta chains were read from a single sample in a study of T cell responses to AZD1222 COVID-19 vaccine. Some clones are missing from TCRdb's copy, which holds only in-frame ones; the method was immunoSEQ multiplex PCR. Of 150,000 or so clones in the sample, approximately 90% were seen once. Material: peripheral blood, obtained on day 0 of AZD1222 vaccination. These TCRs come from an adult in good health. The CDR3 runs from the conserved cysteine through the conserved F or W. A D gene is named only where the DNA matches it firmly. Clone size is stated in some rows and not others, as once, few, many or a class when expanded.

NA TRBJ1-3 TRBD1 TRBV5-1 CASSLAGQGLDTIYF TGCGCCAGCAGCTTGGCCGGACAGGGGTTGGACACCATATATTTT
NA TRBJ1-5 NA TRBV7-6 CASSPIMGDSQPQHF TGTGCCAGCAGCCCCATCATGGGGGATAGTCAGCCCCAGCATTTT
NA TRBJ2-7 NA TRBV5-1 CASSLFGGSYEQYF TGCGCCAGCAGCTTGTTCGGGGGCTCCTACGAGCAGTACTTC
NA TRBJ2-7 NA TRBV11-2 CASSLLRYEQYF TGTGCCAGCAGCTTACTCCGCTACGAGCAGTACTTC
NA TRBJ2-3 NA TRBV3-1/TRBV3-2 CASSQVGLAHTDTQYF TGTGCCAGCAGCCAAGTGGGGCTAGCCCACACAGATACGCAGTATTTT
NA TRBJ1-5 NA TRBV5-6 CASSLTPLGGNQPQHF TGTGCCAGCAGCTTGACGCCCCTAGGTGGCAATCAGCCCCAGCATTTT
NA TRBJ2-4 TRBD2 TRBV12-5 CASGLDYSGSKNIQYF TGTGCTAGTGGTTTGGACTATAGCGGGTCCAAAAACATTCAGTACTTC
NA TRBJ2-1 TRBD2 TRBV5-4 CASKTSGSNGNEQFF TGTGCCAGCAAGACTAGCGGGAGTAATGGGAATGAGCAGTTCTTC
NA TRBJ2-3 NA TRBV28 CASSVGGTSTDTQYF TGTGCCAGCAGTGTTGGCGGGACTAGCACAGATACGCAGTATTTT
NA TRBJ1-6 NA TRBV6-5 CASSLSGGADSPLHF TGTGCCAGCAGTCTCTCGGGGGGCGCAGACTCACCCCTCCACTTT
few TRBJ1-1 NA TRBV2 CASILVDQYTEAFF TGTGCCAGCATTCTAGTAGACCAATACACTGAAGCTTTCTTT
once TRBJ1-1 NA TRBV12-3/TRBV12-4 CASSFSGWAFF TGTGCCAGCAGTTTCTCAGGGTGGGCTTTCTTT
NA TRBJ1-6 TRBD1 TRBV28 CASSPGQGYSPLHF TGTGCCAGCAGTCCGGGACAGGGGTATTCACCCCTCCACTTT
NA TRBJ1-4 NA TRBV3-1/TRBV3-2 CASSQRSTNEKLFF TGTGCCAGCAGCCAAAGATCAACTAATGAAAAACTGTTTTTT
NA TRBJ2-1 TRBD1 TRBV11-2 CASRKPGQRYNEQFF TGTGCCAGCAGAAAACCGGGACAGCGTTACAATGAGCAGTTCTTC
NA TRBJ1-5 NA TRBV19 CASSTTTGSNQPQHF TGTGCCAGTAGTACAACGACAGGCAGCAATCAGCCCCAGCATTTT
NA TRBJ2-7 NA TRBV29-1 CSVTTGYISEQYF TGCAGCGTCACTACAGGGTACATCTCGGAGCAGTACTTC
few TRBJ1-2 TRBD1 TRBV28 CASSQGAPNYGYTF TGTGCCAGCAGTCAGGGGGCCCCTAACTATGGCTACACCTTC
NA TRBJ2-7 NA TRBV9 CASSVASEMREQYF TGTGCCAGCAGCGTAGCTTCCGAAATGAGGGAGCAGTACTTC
NA TRBJ1-1 TRBD1 TRBV5-1 CASSGGTGGVRNTEAFF TGCGCCAGCAGCGGGGGGACAGGGGGCGTAAGGAACACTGAAGCTTTCTTT
NA TRBJ2-5 TRBD2 TRBV4-3 CASSQEFSQRGMETQYF TGCGCCAGCAGCCAAGAGTTTTCCCAGCGGGGGATGGAGACCCAGTACTTC
NA TRBJ1-1 NA TRBV2 CASSGGGTEAFF TGTGCCAGCAGTGGTGGAGGGACTGAAGCTTTCTTT
NA TRBJ2-1 NA TRBV2 CASSEALGRGDFNEQFF TGTGCCAGCAGTGAAGCTTTGGGACGCGGGGACTTCAATGAGCAGTTCTTC
NA TRBJ1-1 NA TRBV19 CASSTEVSAFF TGTGCCAGTAGTACGGAGGTTTCCGCTTTCTTT
NA TRBJ1-3 NA TRBV2 CASSERGGSDGNTIYF TGTGCCAGCAGTGAACGGGGGGGGAGCGATGGAAACACCATATATTTT
NA TRBJ2-1 TRBD2 TRBV4-1 CASSETSGSNNEQFF TGCGCCAGCAGCGAGACTAGCGGGTCTAACAATGAGCAGTTCTTC
NA TRBJ1-1 NA TRBV18 CASSPSPMVNTEAFF TGTGCCAGCTCACCATCCCCGATGGTGAACACTGAAGCTTTCTTT